This TCR beta chain comes out of a study of cytomegalovirus exposure and HLA in healthy donors. Background on the study: Inside one of the first data releases sat about 91 million unique TCRs taken from HLA-typed donors. General observations from the study: Reportedly, a later analysis found an Asian-associated ancestry cluster had fewer N-insertions than the roughly 700-donor mean. The authors judged a highly shared variant cluster likely a sequencing artifact. Certain indistinguishable V segments, among them TRBV6-2 and TRBV6-3, were excluded.

Vbeta (60) and Jbeta (13) primers were used in the PCR. Profiled with immunoSEQ multiplex PCR; TCRdb holds only in-frame clones, not every one. The sample shows approximately 140,000 clones, roughly 83% of them seen only once. The CDR3 runs 17 residues. V lost 2 bases, J lost 4 bases, and 11 bases stayed unmatched. Germline CDR1 and CDR2: SGHTA and FQGNSA. This clone was picked up one time. What it recognizes is unknown. Sequencing was done on a sample of PBMCs. The clonotype was recovered from a girl aged 2-10 years in good health and CMV-seronegative. The rearrangement joins TRBV7-2 to TRBJ2-5; 9 bases are shared with TRBD2. CDR3 region: CASSLQSPGLASETQYF. The CDR3 DNA sequence: TGTGCCAGCAGCTTACAATCGCCGGGACTAGCTTCAGAGACCCAGTACTTC.